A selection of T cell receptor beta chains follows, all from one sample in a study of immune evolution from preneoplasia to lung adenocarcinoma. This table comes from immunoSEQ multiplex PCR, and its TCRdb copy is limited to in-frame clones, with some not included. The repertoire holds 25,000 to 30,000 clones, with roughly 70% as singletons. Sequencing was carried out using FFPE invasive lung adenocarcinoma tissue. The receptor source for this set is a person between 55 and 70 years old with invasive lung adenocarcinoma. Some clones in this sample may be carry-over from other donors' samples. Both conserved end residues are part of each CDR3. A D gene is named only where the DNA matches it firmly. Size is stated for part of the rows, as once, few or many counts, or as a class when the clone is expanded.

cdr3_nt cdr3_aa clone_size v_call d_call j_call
TGTGCCAGCAGCCGGGACAGTAATCAGCCCCAGCATTTT CASSRDSNQPQHF few TRBV2 TRBD1 TRBJ1-5
TGCGCCAGCCCGACTAGCGGGAAAGAGACCCAGTACTTC CASPTSGKETQYF medium-sized TRBV10-1 TRBD2 TRBJ2-5
TGTGCCAGCAGCCAAGGGATCTCTCCCACAGATACGCAGTATTTT CASSQGISPTDTQYF - TRBV4-2 - TRBJ2-3
TGTGCCAGCAGGGCTAGCGGGAGCAGTCGTGTGGGAGATACGCAGTATTTT CASRASGSSRVGDTQYF - TRBV7-9 TRBD2 TRBJ2-3
TGCGCCAGCAGCTCCGACAGGGGGTGGGCTGAAGCTTTCTTT CASSSDRGWAEAFF - TRBV5-1 TRBD1 TRBJ1-1
TGTGCCAGCAGTTCCATTAGCGGGAGAAGCGCAGATACGCAGTATTTT CASSSISGRSADTQYF - TRBV28 TRBD2 TRBJ2-3
TGTGCCAGCAGCTTAAAGGGCTTTAATCAGCCCCAGCATTTT CASSLKGFNQPQHF - TRBV11-1 - TRBJ1-5
TGTGCCAGCAGCTTAGAACAGGGAGATGAAAAACTGTTTTTT CASSLEQGDEKLFF - TRBV11-2 - TRBJ1-4
TGTGCCAGCTCACCTAAGGGGGACACTGAAGCTTTCTTT CASSPKGDTEAFF - TRBV18 - TRBJ1-1
TGTGCCAGCAGCTTATCTCTTGGCGAGCAGTACTTC CASSLSLGEQYF - TRBV7-9 - TRBJ2-7
TGTGCCAGCAGTGAACGTAACACTGAAGCTTTCTTT CASSERNTEAFF - TRBV2 - TRBJ1-1
TGTGCCTGGAGTGAGAACCCGCGACAGGACCGCCTAGGCTACACCTTC CAWSENPRQDRLGYTF - TRBV30 - TRBJ1-2
TGTGCCAGCTCCAAGCGGGAGCAAGGGGCCTACGAGCAGTACTTC CASSKREQGAYEQYF - TRBV6-5 TRBD2 TRBJ2-7
TGTGCCAGCAGCCCTCGGACAGGGACCCCGGATGGCTACACCTTC CASSPRTGTPDGYTF - TRBV9 TRBD1 TRBJ1-2
TGTGCCAGCAGCCGTCTGGCCACCCAGTACTTC CASSRLATQYF - TRBV11-2 - TRBJ2-5
TGTGCCAGCAGCTTGGAGGTTAGAGTCACGGAACATGAGCAGTTCTTC CASSLEVRVTEHEQFF - TRBV5-4 - TRBJ2-1
TGTGCCTGGAAGCGCGGGCCGAAGGCTTTCTTT CAWKRGPKAFF few TRBV30 - TRBJ1-1
TGTGCCAGCAGCGTTGGAGAGGGGGGAAATGAGCAGTTCTTC CASSVGEGGNEQFF - TRBV11-3 - TRBJ2-1
TGTGCCTGGGTTGGGACAGAGAACACTGAAGCTTTCTTT CAWVGTENTEAFF - TRBV30 TRBD1 TRBJ1-1
TGCGCCAGCAGTGTAGGAAGGACCGGGGAGCTGTTTTTT CASSVGRTGELFF - TRBV10-1 - TRBJ2-2
TGCGCCAGCAGCCAAGGCAGACTAGCGGGACGGATCACAGATACGCAGTATTTT CASSQGRLAGRITDTQYF few TRBV4-1 TRBD2 TRBJ2-3
TGTGCTTGTTCGGAGGGAAATCAAGAGACCCAGTACTTC CACSEGNQETQYF - TRBV10-3 - TRBJ2-5
TGCGCCAGCAATTCCGGACAGGCCACCGGGGAGCTGTTTTTT CASNSGQATGELFF - TRBV5-1 TRBD1 TRBJ2-2
TGTGCCAGCTCACCAAAGCCACTAGTTGGCACCGGGGAGCTGTTTTTT CASSPKPLVGTGELFF - TRBV18 - TRBJ2-2
TGTGCCAGCAGTACCGGGGACTTCAAACTAGCGGGAAGCTCCTACGAGCAGTACTTC CASSTGDFKLAGSSYEQYF - TRBV28 TRBD2 TRBJ2-7
TGTGCCAGCAGGCCGGGACGGATTTATGGCTACACCTTC CASRPGRIYGYTF - TRBV28 - TRBJ1-2
TGTGCCAGCAGTTACTGGCTGAGCTCCTACAATGAGCAGTTCTTC CASSYWLSSYNEQFF few TRBV6-5 - TRBJ2-1
TGTGCCAGCAGCTTAAGTGTCCTCAGCGGGAGAGTCAATGAGCAGTTCTTC CASSLSVLSGRVNEQFF - TRBV11-2 TRBD2 TRBJ2-1
TGTGCCAGCAGCGTAGCGGGGAGCTCTGGAAACACCATATATTTT CASSVAGSSGNTIYF - TRBV9 - TRBJ1-3
TGTGCCTGGAGTCCCCCCGGCAGGGGAGAAAAACTGTTTTTT CAWSPPGRGEKLFF - TRBV30 - TRBJ1-4
TGTGCCAGCAGCATACAGGGTATCGTCGAGCAGTACTTC CASSIQGIVEQYF - TRBV7-9 - TRBJ2-7
TGCAGCGTTGAATTTAACACTGAAGCTTTCTTT CSVEFNTEAFF - TRBV29-1 - TRBJ1-1
TGCGCCAGCAGCTTGATGGAACCAGCGGAGGCCCAGTACTTC CASSLMEPAEAQYF - TRBV5-1 - TRBJ2-5
TGTGCCAGCTCCTTAAGGCACGGGTCGGGAGGCTACGAGCAGTACTTC CASSLRHGSGGYEQYF - TRBV27 TRBD2 TRBJ2-7
TGTGCCAGCCCCCGTGCCAGGGAGAGCGGGGAGCTGTTTTTT CASPRARESGELFF few TRBV18 - TRBJ2-2
TGTGCCAGCAGCGTAGATCCCGGCCCCTACAATGAGCAGTTCTTC CASSVDPGPYNEQFF - TRBV9 - TRBJ2-1
TGTGCCAGCAGGGAATTCCCGGGAGCCCAAAACACCGGGGAGCTGTTTTTT CASREFPGAQNTGELFF - TRBV5-4 - TRBJ2-2
TGTGCCAGCAGCTTTATAGCGGGAGACTACGAGCAGTACTTC CASSFIAGDYEQYF - TRBV7-8 TRBD2 TRBJ2-7
TGTGCCAGCTCGCCGGGACAGGGGTCATACATTCAGTACTTC CASSPGQGSYIQYF medium-sized TRBV18 TRBD1 TRBJ2-4
TGCAGCGCCGGACAGTCTCTGGAAGCTTTCTTT CSAGQSLEAFF - TRBV29-1 - TRBJ1-1
TGTGCCTGGAGTGTACGTGCTAACTATGGCTACACCTTC CAWSVRANYGYTF - TRBV30 - TRBJ1-2
TGTGCCAGTACGGAATTTAGGGGACAGGGACTGGATACGCAGTATTTT CASTEFRGQGLDTQYF few TRBV19 TRBD1 TRBJ2-3
TGTGCCAGCAGTCTTAGGCGGACCGGGGAGCTGTTTTTT CASSLRRTGELFF - TRBV27 - TRBJ2-2
TGCGCCAGCAGCCCCAGACTAGCGAGCGTCTACAATGAGCAGTTCTTC CASSPRLASVYNEQFF - TRBV5-1 TRBD2 TRBJ2-1
TGCGCCAGCAGCCTACCAGGGCTTGGAGGGCTCGAGCAGTACTTC CASSLPGLGGLEQYF few TRBV5-1 - TRBJ2-7
TGTGCCAGCAGCGAAGGACAACCCCGCGCTGGAAACACCATATATTTT CASSEGQPRAGNTIYF - TRBV7-9 - TRBJ1-3
TGTGCCAGTAGTCCCGGGCCTAGCATATTGTACGAGCAGTACTTC CASSPGPSILYEQYF - TRBV19 - TRBJ2-7
TGCGCCAGCAGCTTACGGACAGGTGTGAATGAAAAACTGTTTTTT CASSLRTGVNEKLFF - TRBV5-1 TRBD1 TRBJ1-4
TGTGCCAGCAGTTTGTATGTTGGAGACCTGGAGACCCAGTACTTC CASSLYVGDLETQYF - TRBV27 - TRBJ2-5
TGTGCCATCAGTGACGGGGAAGCGGGGAGCACAGATACGCAGTATTTT CAISDGEAGSTDTQYF few TRBV10-3 TRBD2 TRBJ2-3
TGCAGCGTTGAGGGGGGGTGGGCTAGGGGCAACAAGAATGAGCAGTTCTTC CSVEGGWARGNKNEQFF - TRBV29-1 TRBD2 TRBJ2-1
TGTGCCAGCAGGGCCCCAGTTAATTATGGCTACGCCTTC CASRAPVNYGYAF - TRBV6-1 - TRBJ1-2
TGTGCCAGCCGTTTGAACACTGAAGCTTTCTTT CASRLNTEAFF - TRBV28 - TRBJ1-1
TGTGCCAGCAGCCAAGGCCGTGGATACGAGCAGTACTTC CASSQGRGYEQYF - TRBV14 - TRBJ2-7
TGTGCCAGTAGTATGAGGCCGCGGGAGGGGGCCAAAAACATTCAGTACTTC CASSMRPREGAKNIQYF - TRBV19 TRBD2 TRBJ2-4
TGTGCCAGCAGAACCACCAGAAGGACTAGCGGGAGCAACGAGCAGTACTTC CASRTTRRTSGSNEQYF - TRBV6-8 TRBD2 TRBJ2-7
TGTGCCAGTAGTATGGAGAGCTATACCTACGAGCAGTACTTC CASSMESYTYEQYF - TRBV19 - TRBJ2-7
TGTGCCAGCAGCCCCGACTCCCTAGCGGGAGGAGTCAATGAGCAGTTCTTC CASSPDSLAGGVNEQFF - TRBV13 TRBD2 TRBJ2-1
TGCGCCAGCAGAAGGGACATTCAAGAGACCCAGTACTTC CASRRDIQETQYF - TRBV10-2 - TRBJ2-5